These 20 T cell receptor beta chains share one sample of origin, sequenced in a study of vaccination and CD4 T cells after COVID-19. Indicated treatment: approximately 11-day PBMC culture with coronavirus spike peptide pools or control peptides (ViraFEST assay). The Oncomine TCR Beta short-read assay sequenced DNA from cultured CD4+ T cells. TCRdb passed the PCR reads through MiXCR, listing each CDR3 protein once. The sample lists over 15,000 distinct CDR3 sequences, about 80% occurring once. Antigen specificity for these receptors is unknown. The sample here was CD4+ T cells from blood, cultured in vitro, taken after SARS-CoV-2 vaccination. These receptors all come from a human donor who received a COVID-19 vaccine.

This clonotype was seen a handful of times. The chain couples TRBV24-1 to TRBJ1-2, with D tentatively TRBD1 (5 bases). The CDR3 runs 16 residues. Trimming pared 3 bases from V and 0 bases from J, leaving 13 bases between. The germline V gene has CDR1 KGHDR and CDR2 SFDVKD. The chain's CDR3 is CATSDPGTSANYGYTF. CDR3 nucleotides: TGTGCCACCAGTGATCCCGGGACGTCCGCTAACTATGGCTACACCTTC.

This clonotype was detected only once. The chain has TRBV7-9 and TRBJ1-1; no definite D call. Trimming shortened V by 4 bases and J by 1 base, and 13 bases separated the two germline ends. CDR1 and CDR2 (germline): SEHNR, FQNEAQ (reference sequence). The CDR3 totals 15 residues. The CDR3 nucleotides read TGTGCCAGCAGCTCCCGGGCCTTGGGGAACACTGAAGCTTTCTTT. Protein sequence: CASSSRALGNTEAFF.

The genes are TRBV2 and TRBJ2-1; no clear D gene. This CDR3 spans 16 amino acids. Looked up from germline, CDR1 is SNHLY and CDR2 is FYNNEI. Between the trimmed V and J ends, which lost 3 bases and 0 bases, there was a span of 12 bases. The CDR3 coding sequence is TGTGCCAGCAGTGATGATGGAAGTAGCTCCTACAATGAGCAGTTCTTC. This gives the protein CASSDDGSSSYNEQFF.

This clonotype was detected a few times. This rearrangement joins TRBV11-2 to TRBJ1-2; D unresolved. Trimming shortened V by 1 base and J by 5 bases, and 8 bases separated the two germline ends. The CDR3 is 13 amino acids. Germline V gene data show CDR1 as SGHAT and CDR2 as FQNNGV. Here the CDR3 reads CASSLGTRYGYTF. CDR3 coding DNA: TGTGCCAGCAGCTTAGGGACCCGTTATGGCTACACCTTC.

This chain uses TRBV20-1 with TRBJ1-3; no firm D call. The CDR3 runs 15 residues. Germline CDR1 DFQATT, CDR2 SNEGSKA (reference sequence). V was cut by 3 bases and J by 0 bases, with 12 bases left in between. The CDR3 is CSASTDGASGNTIYF. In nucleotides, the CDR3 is TGCAGTGCTAGTACGGACGGTGCCTCTGGAAACACCATATATTTT.

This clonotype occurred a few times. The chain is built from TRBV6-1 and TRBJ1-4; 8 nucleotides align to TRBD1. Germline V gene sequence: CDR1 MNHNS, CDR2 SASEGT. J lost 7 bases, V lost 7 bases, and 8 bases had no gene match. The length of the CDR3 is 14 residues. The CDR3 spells CASNEQGGGEKLFF. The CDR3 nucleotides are TGTGCCAGCAACGAACAGGGGGGTGGTGAAAAACTGTTTTTT.

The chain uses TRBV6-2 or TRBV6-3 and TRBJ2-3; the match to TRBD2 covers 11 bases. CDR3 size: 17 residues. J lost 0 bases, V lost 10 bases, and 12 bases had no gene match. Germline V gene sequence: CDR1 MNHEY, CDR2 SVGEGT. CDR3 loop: CAIRPMLAGGSTDTQYF. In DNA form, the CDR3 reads TGTGCCATCCGGCCGATGCTAGCGGGGGGTAGCACAGATACGCAGTATTTT.

CDR3 region: CSASAGSATGELFF. The CDR3 DNA reads TGCAGTGCTAGCGCAGGGTCCGCCACCGGGGAGCTGTTTTTT. The chain links TRBV20-1 to TRBJ2-2; possible D gene TRBD1, 5 bases. The CDR3 runs to 14 residues. Per germline, CDR1 DFQATT and CDR2 SNEGSKA (reference sequence). Trimming took 3 bases from V and 4 from J, leaving 12 bases between them.

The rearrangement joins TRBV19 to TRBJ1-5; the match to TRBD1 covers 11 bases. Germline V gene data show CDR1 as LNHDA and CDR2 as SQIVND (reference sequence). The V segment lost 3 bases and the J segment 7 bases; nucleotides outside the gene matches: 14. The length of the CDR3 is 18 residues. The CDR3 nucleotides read TGTGCCAGTAGTATCCTCCTGGGGCTGGGACAGGGGGTACAGCCCCAGCATTTT. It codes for CASSILLGLGQGVQPQHF.

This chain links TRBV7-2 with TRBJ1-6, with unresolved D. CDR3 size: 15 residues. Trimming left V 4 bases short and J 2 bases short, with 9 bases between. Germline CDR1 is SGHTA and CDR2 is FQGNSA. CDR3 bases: TGTGCCAGCAGCTCTACAGCCACCTATAATTCACCCCTCCACTTT. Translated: CASSSTATYNSPLHF.

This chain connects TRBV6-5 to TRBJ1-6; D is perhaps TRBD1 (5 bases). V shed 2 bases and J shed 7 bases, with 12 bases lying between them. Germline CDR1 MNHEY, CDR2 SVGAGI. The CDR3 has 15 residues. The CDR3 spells CASSYIGQGNSPLHF. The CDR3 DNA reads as TGTGCCAGCAGTTACATCGGGCAGGGCAATTCACCCCTCCACTTT.

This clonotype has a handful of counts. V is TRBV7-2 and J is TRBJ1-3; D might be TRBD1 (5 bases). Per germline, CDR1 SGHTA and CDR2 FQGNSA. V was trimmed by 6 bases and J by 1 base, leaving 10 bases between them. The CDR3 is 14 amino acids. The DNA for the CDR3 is TGTGCCAGCAGTCTAGACAGTTCTGGAAACACCATATATTTT. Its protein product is CASSLDSSGNTIYF.

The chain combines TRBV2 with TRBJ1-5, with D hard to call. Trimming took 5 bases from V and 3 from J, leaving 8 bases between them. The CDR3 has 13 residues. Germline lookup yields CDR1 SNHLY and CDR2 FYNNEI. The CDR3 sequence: CASSPGVNQPQHF. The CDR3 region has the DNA TGTGCCAGCAGTCCCGGGGTCAATCAGCCCCAGCATTTT.

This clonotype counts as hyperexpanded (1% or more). CDR3 bases: TGTGCCAGCAGTTACGGTCTTGGGAGAGAGAACACTGAAGCTTTCTTT. This codes for CASSYGLGRENTEAFF. The rearrangement links TRBV6-5 to TRBJ1-1; D is undetermined. The V gene's germline CDR1 is MNHEY and CDR2 SVGAGI. V lost 2 bases and J 1 base, leaving 14 bases between the germline ends. CDR3 size: 16 residues.

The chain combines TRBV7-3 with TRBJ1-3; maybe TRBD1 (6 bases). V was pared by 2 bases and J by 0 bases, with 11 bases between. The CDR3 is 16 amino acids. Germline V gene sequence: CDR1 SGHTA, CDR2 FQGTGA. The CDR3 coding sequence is TGTGCCAGCAGCTTACGGGGACACGGCTCTGGAAACACCATATATTTT. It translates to CASSLRGHGSGNTIYF.

CDR3 loop: CASSLALGQGAGETQYF. The CDR3 DNA reads as TGTGCCAGCAGTTTGGCTCTGGGACAGGGGGCTGGAGAGACCCAGTACTTC. The J gene is TRBJ2-5, the V gene TRBV12-3 or TRBV12-4; 12 bases are shared with TRBD1. V lost 3 bases, J lost 4 bases, and 9 bases stayed unmatched. The CDR3 sequence is 17 residues long.

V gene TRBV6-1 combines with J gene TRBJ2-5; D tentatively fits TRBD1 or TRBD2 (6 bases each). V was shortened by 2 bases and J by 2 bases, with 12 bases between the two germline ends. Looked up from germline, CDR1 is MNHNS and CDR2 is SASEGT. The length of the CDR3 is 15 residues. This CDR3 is CASSEIRGQQETQYF. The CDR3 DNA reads TGTGCCAGCAGTGAAATTCGGGGGCAACAAGAGACCCAGTACTTC.

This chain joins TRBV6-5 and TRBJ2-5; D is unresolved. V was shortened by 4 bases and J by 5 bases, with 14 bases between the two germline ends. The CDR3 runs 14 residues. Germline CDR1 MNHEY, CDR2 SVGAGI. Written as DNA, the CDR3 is TGTGCCAGCAGTTGGACCCAGGCGGTGGAGACCCAGTACTTC. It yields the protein CASSWTQAVETQYF.

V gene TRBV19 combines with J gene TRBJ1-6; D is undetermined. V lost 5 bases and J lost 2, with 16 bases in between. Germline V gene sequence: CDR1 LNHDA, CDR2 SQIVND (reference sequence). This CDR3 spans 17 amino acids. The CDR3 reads CASSPQALRTYNSPLHF. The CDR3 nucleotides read TGTGCCAGTAGTCCCCAGGCCCTGAGGACCTATAATTCACCCCTCCACTTT. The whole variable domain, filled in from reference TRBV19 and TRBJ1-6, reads DGGITQSPKYLFRKEGQNVTLSCEQNLNHDAMYWYRQDPGQGLRLIYYSQIVNDFQKGDIAEGYSVSREKKESFPLTVTSAQKNPTAFYLCASSPQALRTYNSPLHFGNGTRLTVT.

Written as DNA, the CDR3 is TGTGCCAGCAGTGAAATCAGGACAATCTACGAGCAGTACTTC. Protein: CASSEIRTIYEQYF. The J gene is TRBJ2-7, the V gene TRBV6-1; tentative D call: TRBD1 (5 bases). The length of the CDR3 is 14 residues. V was shortened by 2 bases and J by 3 bases, with 11 bases between the two germline ends. CDR1 is MNHNS, CDR2 SASEGT, per germline.